The present entry profiles one T cell receptor (beta chain) with its context. The data are from a study of OX40 agonist ivuxolimab in advanced cancers. This CDR3 is built from 15 residues. Germline CDR1 is SGHAT and CDR2 is FQNNGV. With 5 bases clipped from V and 7 bases from J, the junction kept 10 bases outside the gene matches. The assay was immunoSEQ multiplex PCR, and TCRdb's table has in-frame clones only and misses some. The sample lists tens of thousands of clones; roughly 85% were seen once. The TCR was taken from an adult with an advanced solid tumor such as melanoma, head and neck, liver or kidney cancer. The source material was CD4+ or CD8+ T cells sorted from blood, sampled in a trial of the OX40 agonist ivuxolimab. J is TRBJ2-1 and V is TRBV11-2; 8 bases are shared with TRBD2. CDR3 sequence (DNA): TGTGCCAGCAGCCCCCTAAGCGGGAGTAGGAATGAGCAGTTCTTC. It translates to CASSPLSGSRNEQFF.